The clone carrying this T cell receptor beta chain was picked up many times. MiXCR was run by TCRdb on the 5' RACE reads, yielding one entry per CDR3 protein. The sample includes about 19,000 distinct CDR3 sequences, approximately 4.1% of them seen just once. The entry originates in a study of early T cells in non-severe SARS-CoV-2 infection. Trimming pared 10 bases from V and 4 bases from J, leaving 10 bases between. The CDR3 is 12 amino acids. Germline V gene data show CDR1 as WNHNN and CDR2 as SYGVQD (reference sequence). This TCR came from an adult who was a healthcare worker with PCR-confirmed SARS-CoV-2 infection or an uninfected control (not recorded which). Sequenced sample: whole blood. The gene calls are TRBV10-1 and TRBJ2-2; no reliable D call. The CDR3 coding sequence is TGCGCCACCGGACCATTCACCGGGGAGCTGTTTTTT. This gives the protein CATGPFTGELFF.